The 3 T cell receptor beta chains presented below share a single source sample, sequenced in a study of shared clonotypes between healthy human individuals. Repertoires were generated with immunoSEQ multiplex PCR, while TCRdb's copy carries only in-frame clones and drops some. The data show about 490,000 clones, with around 78% seen just once and under 15% held by the top ten. Sequencing was carried out using PBMCs. The receptor source for this set is a middle-aged woman in good health. Some clones in this sample may be carry-over from other donors' samples.

J is TRBJ2-7 and V is TRBV7-6; 9 bases line up with TRBD1. J was trimmed by 6 bases and V by 5 bases; bases with no gene match: 5. CDR1 is SGHVS, CDR2 FNYEAQ, per germline. The CDR3 length is 13 residues. In DNA form, the CDR3 reads TGTGCCAGCAGCAGGAGACAGGGGGGCGAGCAGTACTTC. Translation gives CASSRRQGGEQYF.

This clone was counted only a few times. The chain carries TRBV7-2 and TRBJ2-5; TRBD2 agrees at 10 bases. This CDR3 is built from 16 residues. From germline, CDR1 is SGHTA and CDR2 FQGNSA. The junction had 11 bases not matched to a gene; V was cut back by 5 bases and J by 5 bases. The CDR3, as DNA: TGTGCCAGCAGCCCCTATTCGCTAGCGGGAGTTGAGACCCAGTACTTC. Encoded protein: CASSPYSLAGVETQYF.

Comment on this clone: A much larger clone lies a single base off, so this may be a read error. The chain links TRBV7-9 to TRBJ2-7, with D tentatively TRBD2 (5 bases). The germline V gene has CDR1 SEHNR and CDR2 FQNEAQ (reference sequence). This CDR3 contains 12 residues. The CDR3 coding sequence is TGTGCCAGCAGCGCGGGTTCCTACGAGCAGCACTTC. It is translated as CASSAGSYEQHF.